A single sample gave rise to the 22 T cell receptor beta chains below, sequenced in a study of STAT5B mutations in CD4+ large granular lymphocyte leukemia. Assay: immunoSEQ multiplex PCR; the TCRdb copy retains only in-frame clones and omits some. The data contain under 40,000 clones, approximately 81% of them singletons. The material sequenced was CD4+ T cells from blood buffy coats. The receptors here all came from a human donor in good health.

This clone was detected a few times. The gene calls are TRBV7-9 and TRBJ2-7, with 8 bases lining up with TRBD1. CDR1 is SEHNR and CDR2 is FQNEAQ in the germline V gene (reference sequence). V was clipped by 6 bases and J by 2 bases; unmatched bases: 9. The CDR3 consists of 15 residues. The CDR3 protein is CASSSRDRKAYEQYF. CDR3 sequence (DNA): TGTGCCAGCAGTTCCCGGGACAGGAAGGCCTACGAGCAGTACTTC.

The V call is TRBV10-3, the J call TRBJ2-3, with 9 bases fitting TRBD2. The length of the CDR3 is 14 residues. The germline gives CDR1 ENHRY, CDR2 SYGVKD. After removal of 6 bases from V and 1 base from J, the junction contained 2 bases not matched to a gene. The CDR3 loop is CAISERGGTDTQYF. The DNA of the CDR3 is TGTGCCATCAGCGAGCGGGGGGGCACAGATACGCAGTATTTT.

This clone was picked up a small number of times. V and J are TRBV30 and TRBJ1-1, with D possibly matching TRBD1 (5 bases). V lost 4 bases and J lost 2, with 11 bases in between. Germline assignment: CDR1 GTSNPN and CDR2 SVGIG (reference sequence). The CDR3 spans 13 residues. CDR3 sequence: CAWIADRNTEAFF. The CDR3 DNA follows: TGTGCCTGGATCGCTGACAGAAACACTGAAGCTTTCTTT.

The CDR3 sequence is CASSIASGVETQYF. CDR3 sequence (DNA): TGCGCCAGCAGTATAGCTAGCGGGGTAGAGACCCAGTACTTC. The chain has TRBV5-1 and TRBJ2-5, with 9 bases identical to TRBD2. J was trimmed by 4 bases and V by 5 bases; bases with no gene match: 6. Germline lookup yields CDR1 SGHRS and CDR2 YFSETQ. The CDR3 sequence is 14 residues long.

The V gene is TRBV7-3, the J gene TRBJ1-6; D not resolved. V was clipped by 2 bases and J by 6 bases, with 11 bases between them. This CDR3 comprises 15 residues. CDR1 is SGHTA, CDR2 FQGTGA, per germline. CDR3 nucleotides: TGTGCCAGCAGCTTAGGGTCCCCTGGTAATTCACCCCTCCACTTT. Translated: CASSLGSPGNSPLHF.

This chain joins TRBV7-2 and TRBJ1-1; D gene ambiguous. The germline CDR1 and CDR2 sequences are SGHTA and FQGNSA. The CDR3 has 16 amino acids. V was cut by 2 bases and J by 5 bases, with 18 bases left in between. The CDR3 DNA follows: TGTGCCAGCAGCTTAACCCCAGACTCCTTGGGGACTGAAGCTTTCTTT. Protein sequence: CASSLTPDSLGTEAFF.

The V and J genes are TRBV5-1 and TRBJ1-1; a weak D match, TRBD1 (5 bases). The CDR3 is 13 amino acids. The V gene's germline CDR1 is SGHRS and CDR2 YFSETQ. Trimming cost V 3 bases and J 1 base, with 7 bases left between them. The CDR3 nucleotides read TGCGCCAGCAGCTGGGGGGGGAACACTGAAGCTTTCTTT. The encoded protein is CASSWGGNTEAFF.

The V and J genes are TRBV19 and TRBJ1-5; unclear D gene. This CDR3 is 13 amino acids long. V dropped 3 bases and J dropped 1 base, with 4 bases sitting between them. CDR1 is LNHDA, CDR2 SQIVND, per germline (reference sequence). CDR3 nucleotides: TGTGCCAGTAGTATGCAGAGCAATCAGCCCCAGCATTTT. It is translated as CASSMQSNQPQHF.

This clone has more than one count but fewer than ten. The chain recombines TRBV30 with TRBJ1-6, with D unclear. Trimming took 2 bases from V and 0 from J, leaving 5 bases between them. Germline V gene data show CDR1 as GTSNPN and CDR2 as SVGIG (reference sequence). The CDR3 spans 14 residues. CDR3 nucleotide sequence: TGTGCCTGGAGTATGGGCTCCTATAATTCACCCCTCCACTTT. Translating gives CAWSMGSYNSPLHF.

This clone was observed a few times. The CDR3 bases are TGTGCCTGGAGTGACGGGACAACCAATCAGCCCCAGCATTTT. Its translation: CAWSDGTTNQPQHF. The rearrangement joins TRBV30 to TRBJ1-5; D is possibly TRBD1 (6 bases). The CDR3 runs to 14 residues. Germline V gene lookup returns CDR1 GTSNPN and CDR2 SVGIG (reference sequence). Between the trimmed V and J ends, which lost 1 base and 3 bases, there was a span of 10 bases.

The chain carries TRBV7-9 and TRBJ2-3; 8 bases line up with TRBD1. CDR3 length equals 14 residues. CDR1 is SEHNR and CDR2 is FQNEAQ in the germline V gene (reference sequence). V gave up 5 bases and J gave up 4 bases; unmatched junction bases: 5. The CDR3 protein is CASSTQGAPDTQYF. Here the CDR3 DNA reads TGTGCCAGCAGCACTCAGGGGGCCCCAGATACGCAGTATTTT.

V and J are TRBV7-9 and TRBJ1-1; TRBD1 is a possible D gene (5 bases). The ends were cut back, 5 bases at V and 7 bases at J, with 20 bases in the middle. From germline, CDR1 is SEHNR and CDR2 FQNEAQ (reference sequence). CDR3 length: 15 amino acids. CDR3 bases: TGTGCCAGCAGCATATCGGACAAGCCTTTGATTGAAGCTTTCTTT. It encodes CASSISDKPLIEAFF.

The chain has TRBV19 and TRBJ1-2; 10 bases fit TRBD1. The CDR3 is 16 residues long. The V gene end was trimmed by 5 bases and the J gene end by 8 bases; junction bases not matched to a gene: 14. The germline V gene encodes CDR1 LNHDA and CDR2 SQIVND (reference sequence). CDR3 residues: CASSLLRPGQGKGYTF. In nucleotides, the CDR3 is TGTGCCAGTAGTCTTCTCCGGCCGGGACAGGGGAAAGGCTACACCTTC. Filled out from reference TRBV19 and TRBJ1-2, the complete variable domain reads DGGITQSPKYLFRKEGQNVTLSCEQNLNHDAMYWYRQDPGQGLRLIYYSQIVNDFQKGDIAEGYSVSREKKESFPLTVTSAQKNPTAFYLCASSLLRPGQGKGYTFGSGTRLTVV.

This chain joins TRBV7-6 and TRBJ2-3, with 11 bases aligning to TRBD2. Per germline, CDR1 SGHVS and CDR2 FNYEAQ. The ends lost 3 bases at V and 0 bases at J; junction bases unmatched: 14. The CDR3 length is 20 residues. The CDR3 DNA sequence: TGTGCCAGCAGCTTTCCGGACGGGACTAGCGGTCTTTCTAGCACAGATACGCAGTATTTT. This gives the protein CASSFPDGTSGLSSTDTQYF.

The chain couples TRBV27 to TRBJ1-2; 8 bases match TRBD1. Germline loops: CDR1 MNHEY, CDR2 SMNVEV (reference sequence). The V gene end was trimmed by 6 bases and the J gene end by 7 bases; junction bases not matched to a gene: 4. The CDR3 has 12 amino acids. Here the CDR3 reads CASRDRDGGYTF. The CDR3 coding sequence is TGTGCCAGCAGGGACAGGGATGGTGGCTACACCTTC.

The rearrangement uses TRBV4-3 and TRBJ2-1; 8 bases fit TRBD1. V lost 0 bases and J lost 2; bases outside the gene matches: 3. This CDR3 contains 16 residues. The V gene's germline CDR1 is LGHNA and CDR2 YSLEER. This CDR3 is CASSQDLGQAYNEQFF. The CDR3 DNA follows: TGCGCCAGCAGCCAAGATCTGGGACAGGCCTACAATGAGCAGTTCTTC.

The CDR3 DNA follows: TGTGCCAGTAGTATATTAGGACAGTATGGCTACACCTTC. This sequence encodes CASSILGQYGYTF. The chain joins TRBV19 to TRBJ1-2, with D possibly being TRBD1 (6 bases). Germline loops: CDR1 LNHDA, CDR2 SQIVND (reference sequence). The CDR3 length is 13 residues. V shed 2 bases and J shed 5 bases, with 9 bases lying between them.

The DNA of the CDR3 is TGCGCCAGCAGCTTGGCCGTAGGGGTCCCTGGGACCGGGGAGCTGTTTTTT. Translating gives CASSLAVGVPGTGELFF. The genes are TRBV5-1 and TRBJ2-2; D perhaps matches TRBD1 (5 bases). Germline CDR1 reads SGHRS; CDR2 reads YFSETQ. The CDR3 covers 17 residues. V shed 0 bases and J shed 5 bases, with 17 bases lying between them.

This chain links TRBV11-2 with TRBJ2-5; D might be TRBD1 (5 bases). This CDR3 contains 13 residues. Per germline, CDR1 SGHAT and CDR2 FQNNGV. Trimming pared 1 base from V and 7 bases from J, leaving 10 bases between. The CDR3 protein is CASSLGGSGTQYF. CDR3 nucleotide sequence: TGTGCCAGCAGCTTAGGGGGCTCTGGGACCCAGTACTTC.

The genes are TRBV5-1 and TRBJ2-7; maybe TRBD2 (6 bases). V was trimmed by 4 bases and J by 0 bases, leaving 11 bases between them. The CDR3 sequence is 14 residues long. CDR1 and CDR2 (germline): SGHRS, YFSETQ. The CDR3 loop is CASSRGAPSYEQYF. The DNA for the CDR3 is TGCGCCAGCAGCCGCGGGGCACCCTCCTACGAGCAGTACTTC.

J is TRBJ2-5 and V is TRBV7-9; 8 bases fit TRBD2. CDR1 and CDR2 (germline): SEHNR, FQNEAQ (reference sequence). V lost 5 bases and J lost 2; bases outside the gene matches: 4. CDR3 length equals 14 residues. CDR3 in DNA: TGTGCCAGCAGCCCTAGCGGGTCGCAAGAGACCCAGTACTTC. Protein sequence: CASSPSGSQETQYF.

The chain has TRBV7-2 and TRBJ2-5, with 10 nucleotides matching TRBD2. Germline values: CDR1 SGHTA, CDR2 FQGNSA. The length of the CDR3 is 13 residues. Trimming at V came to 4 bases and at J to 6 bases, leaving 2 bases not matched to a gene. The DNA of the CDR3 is TGTGCCAGCAGCTCGGGACTAGCGAAGACCCAGTACTTC. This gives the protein CASSSGLAKTQYF. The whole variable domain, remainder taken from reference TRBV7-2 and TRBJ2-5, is GAGVSQSPSNKVTEKGKDVELRCDPISGHTALYWYRQSLGQGLEFLIYFQGNSAPDKSGLPSDRFSAERTGGSVSTLTIQRTQQEDSAVYLCASSSGLAKTQYFGPGTRLLVL.